One and the same sample provided the 6 T cell receptor beta chains below, sequenced in a study of shared clonotypes between healthy human individuals. Here immunoSEQ multiplex PCR was the method, and the copy in TCRdb shows in-frame clones only, minus some. The top ten clones hold around 12% of a sample with 530,000 or so clones, around 79% of them seen once. Sequenced input: PBMCs. Every receptor here comes from a woman aged 40 to 55 in good health. Some clones in this sample may be carry-over from other donors' samples.

The chain recombines TRBV19 with TRBJ2-7; TRBD1 aligns across 7 bases. CDR3 length equals 15 residues. Germline assignment: CDR1 LNHDA and CDR2 SQIVND (reference sequence). After removal of 7 bases from V and 1 base from J, the junction contained 10 bases not matched to a gene. The CDR3 loop reads CASTHRGQGSYEQYF. The DNA of the CDR3 is TGTGCCAGTACCCACAGGGGCCAGGGGTCCTACGAGCAGTACTTC.

CDR3 residues: CASSLSLSTGELFF. The CDR3 region has the DNA TGTGCCAGCAGCTTATCTTTGAGCACCGGGGAGCTGTTTTTT. The chain uses TRBV7-9 and TRBJ2-2, with unresolved D. The CDR3 is 14 residues long. Trimming cost V 2 bases and J 4 bases, with 8 bases left between them. CDR1 and CDR2 (germline): SEHNR, FQNEAQ (reference sequence).

V usage is TRBV7-2 and J usage is TRBJ2-3, with D hard to call. With 0 bases removed from V and 6 bases from J, the gap between germline ends came to 4 bases. CDR1 is SGHTA, CDR2 FQGNSA, per germline. CDR3 size: 12 residues. Written as DNA, the CDR3 is TGTGCCAGCAGCTTAGCGCGGGATACGCAGTATTTT. Amino acids: CASSLARDTQYF.

A remark on this clone: Other DNA sequences in the sample encode the same CDR3. This chain joins TRBV19 and TRBJ2-5; no clear D. The germline V and J ends were trimmed by 3 bases and 2 bases, with 7 bases remaining between them. Germline V gives CDR1 LNHDA, CDR2 SQIVND (reference sequence). The CDR3 sequence is 13 residues long. The CDR3 DNA is TGTGCCAGTAGTATTGCCGGGCAAGAGACCCAGTACTTC. It yields the protein CASSIAGQETQYF. Full variable domain (missing parts from reference TRBV19 and TRBJ2-5): DGGITQSPKYLFRKEGQNVTLSCEQNLNHDAMYWYRQDPGQGLRLIYYSQIVNDFQKGDIAEGYSVSREKKESFPLTVTSAQKNPTAFYLCASSIAGQETQYFGPGTRLLVL.

The chain couples TRBV14 to TRBJ2-3, with TRBD2 matching over 9 bases. Germline V CDR1 and CDR2: SGHDN, FVKESK. V lost 7 bases and J lost 4; bases outside the gene matches: 18. The CDR3 extends over 18 amino acids. The chain's CDR3 is CASNPLGGRAWVSDTQYF. The DNA for the CDR3 is TGTGCCAGCAACCCGTTGGGCGGGAGGGCCTGGGTTTCAGATACGCAGTATTTT.

The chain carries TRBV6-4 and TRBJ2-2, with 9 bases fitting TRBD2. The junction had 4 bases not matched to a gene; V was cut back by 2 bases and J by 6 bases. Germline CDR1 and CDR2: MRHNA and SNTAGT. The CDR3 consists of 15 residues. CDR3 residues: CASSDLAGSAGELFF. The DNA of the CDR3 is TGTGCCAGCAGTGACCTAGCGGGGTCGGCCGGGGAGCTGTTTTTT.